The clone carrying this T cell receptor (beta chain) was detected once. The sample originates from a study of blood T cell repertoires in COVID-19. Overall study: The samples span acute and convalescent COVID-19 from the United States, Italy and Spain.

CDR3 length: 17 amino acids. V was pared by 4 bases and J by 2 bases, with 10 bases of the junction left unmatched. CDR1 is LGHDT, CDR2 YNNKEL, per germline (reference sequence). Generated by immunoSEQ multiplex PCR, the TCRdb table keeps only in-frame clones and is missing some. The data contain 29,000 or so clones, around 90% of them singletons. This clonotype was sampled from a man in his fifties with active COVID-19. The sequencing sample was made of peripheral blood. The chain uses TRBV3-1 (or the pseudogene TRBV3-2) and TRBJ2-7; 11 bases are a match to TRBD2. Here the CDR3 reads CASSLNPGTSGTYEQYF. The CDR3 DNA is TGTGCCAGCAGCCTCAATCCCGGGACTAGCGGCACCTACGAGCAGTACTTC.